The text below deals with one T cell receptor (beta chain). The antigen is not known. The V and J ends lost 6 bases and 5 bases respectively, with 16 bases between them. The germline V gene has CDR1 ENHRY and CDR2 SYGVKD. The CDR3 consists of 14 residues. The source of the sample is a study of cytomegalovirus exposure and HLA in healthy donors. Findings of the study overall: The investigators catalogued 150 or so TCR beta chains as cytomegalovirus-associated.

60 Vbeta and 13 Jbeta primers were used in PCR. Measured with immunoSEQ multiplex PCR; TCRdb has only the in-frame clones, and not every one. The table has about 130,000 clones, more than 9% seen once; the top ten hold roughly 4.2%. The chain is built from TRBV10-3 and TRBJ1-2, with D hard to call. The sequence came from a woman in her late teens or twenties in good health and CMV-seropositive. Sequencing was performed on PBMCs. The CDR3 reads CAIREEGVSYGYTF. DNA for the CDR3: TGTGCCATCAGGGAGGAGGGAGTTAGTTATGGCTACACCTTC.